The present T cell receptor (beta chain) was sequenced within a study of blood T cells in healthy people across ages. The wider study: Every two T cells gave about one barcoded beta molecule via template switching.

Trimming removed 4 bases from V and 4 bases from J, with 11 bases in between. Germline lookup yields CDR1 SGDLS and CDR2 YYNGEE. The CDR3 contains 13 residues. Alongside a J-beta primer mix, a sample-barcoded 5' primer served in a second PCR lasting about 7 to 11 cycles. TCRdb itself ran the 5' RACE reads through MiXCR, one entry per CDR3 protein. The sample consists of roughly 1,800,000 distinct CDR3 sequences, approximately 50% of them appearing once. The TCR sequence derives from a woman aged 40 to 50 in good health. Sequences were obtained from blood. The V and J genes are TRBV9 and TRBJ1-1; perhaps TRBD1 as D (6 bases). For the CDR3, the DNA is TGTGCCAGCAGCAGGGGGGTCGGCACTGAAGCTTTCTTT. Translating it yields CASSRGVGTEAFF.